This T cell receptor (beta chain) was retrieved from a study of patients and donors after allogeneic stem cell transplantation (dated by TCRdb to between 2020 and 2021). The library was built by means of RT-PCR. Sequencer: NextSeq 550. TCRdb reran the public reads through fastp at Q25 and MiXCR, keeping productive beta chains. Duplicate CDR3 protein sequences are folded into a single record with the most common DNA and genes. For this sample the table gives 40,000 to 45,000 distinct CDR3 sequences, of which roughly 30% were detected only once. About 78% of the sample is held by the ten biggest clonotypes. The table lists this clonotype with a few counts. Its antigen target is currently unknown. No base qualities exist here, and no much larger clone lies one base off it. The CDR3 sequence holds 14 residues, the cysteine and phenylalanine included. The DNA shown is the 42-base CDR3, in frame from base 1. V is cut back by 3 bases and J by 0 bases, with 4 bases in the junction unmatched. CDR1 SQVTM and CDR2 ANQGSEA were looked up in the germline V gene.

The sequence came from a human donor who was either an allogeneic HSCT recipient or a stem cell or donor lymphocyte infusion donor (not recorded which). It is not recorded whose cells these are; they may come from a transplant donor. This sequence uses TRBV29-1 and TRBJ1-1; 7 central nucleotides agree with TRBD1. The source material was blood, either unsorted or a sorted T cell fraction (not recorded which). The nucleotides read TGCAGCGTTGATAAGGGGGCAATGAACACTGAAGCTTTCTTT. Its protein reads: CSVDKGAMNTEAFF.